Shown below are 14 T cell receptor beta chains from a single sample sequenced in a study of control samples from healthy donors and cancer patients. Method: immunoSEQ multiplex PCR; TCRdb's copy keeps in-frame clones and lacks some. Found here are approximately 190,000 clones, 91% of them singletons; the top ten hold over 1.5%. Specimen: blood. The receptor source for this set is a man aged 25 to 40 in good health.

This chain uses TRBV6-1 with TRBJ1-1; tentative D call: TRBD1 (6 bases). Germline V gives CDR1 MNHNS, CDR2 SASEGT. The CDR3 runs to 20 residues. Trimming removed 6 bases at V and 1 base at J, with 30 bases between. The CDR3 DNA reads as TGTGCCAGCAGGGAACCCCCGACAGGTGGATGGGGCGTCGGGAACACTGAAGCTTTCTTT. Translation gives CASREPPTGGWGVGNTEAFF.

CDR3 region: CASSQDRWPWEHEQFF. The CDR3 coding sequence is TGTGCCAGCAGCCAAGATCGCTGGCCTTGGGAGCATGAGCAGTTCTTC. This chain joins TRBV14 and TRBJ2-1, with D tentatively TRBD2 (5 bases). Per the germline V gene, CDR1 is SGHDN and CDR2 is FVKESK. The ends were cut back, 0 bases at V and 8 bases at J, with 17 bases in the middle. CDR3 length: 16 residues.

The CDR3 reads CASRFLRESQQYF. Here the CDR3 DNA reads TGTGCCAGCAGATTCCTCCGGGAATCACAGCAGTACTTC. The V gene is TRBV6-5, the J gene TRBJ2-7; D is possibly TRBD2 (5 bases). The CDR3 runs 13 residues. From germline, CDR1 is MNHEY and CDR2 SVGAGI. V was shortened by 6 bases and J by 8 bases, with 17 bases between the two germline ends.

The gene calls are TRBV19 and TRBJ1-2; 7 bases line up with TRBD1. V dropped 6 bases and J dropped 6; count of bases not matched to a gene: 19. Germline loops: CDR1 LNHDA, CDR2 SQIVND (reference sequence). This CDR3 is 17 amino acids long. The CDR3 nucleotides read TGTGCCAGTAGCCCATACCTCTCAAGACAGGGCAGAGATGGCTACACCTTC. As protein: CASSPYLSRQGRDGYTF.

V and J are TRBV24-1 and TRBJ2-2, with 11 bases aligning to TRBD1. The CDR3 runs to 16 residues. After removal of 4 bases from V and 6 bases from J, the junction contained 6 bases not matched to a gene. Per the germline V gene, CDR1 is KGHDR and CDR2 is SFDVKD. The CDR3 DNA reads as TGTGCCACCAGTGACCGGACAGGGGGCTTTTCCGGGGAGCTGTTTTTT. Amino acid sequence: CATSDRTGGFSGELFF.

This chain uses TRBV18 with TRBJ1-1; no clear D. V gave up 2 bases and J gave up 1 base, with 8 bases separating them. Germline loops: CDR1 KGHSH, CDR2 LQKENI. The CDR3 sequence is 14 residues long. The CDR3 protein is CASSPNPANTEAFF. CDR3 nucleotides: TGTGCCAGCTCACCAAATCCCGCGAACACTGAAGCTTTCTTT.

The chain uses TRBV2 and TRBJ1-6; 7 nucleotides match TRBD1. This CDR3 comprises 17 residues. Germline V gene data show CDR1 as SNHLY and CDR2 as FYNNEI. Trimming took 5 bases from V and 0 from J; bases not matched to a gene: 7. CDR3 residues: CASSKGQALSYNSPLHF. For the CDR3, the DNA is TGTGCCAGCAGTAAAGGACAGGCTCTCTCCTATAATTCACCCCTCCACTTT.

This chain connects TRBV10-1 to TRBJ2-7; 8 positions agree with TRBD1. The CDR3 contains 14 residues. V shed 3 bases and J 1 base; nucleotides not matched to a gene: 2. Germline loops: CDR1 WNHNN, CDR2 SYGVQD (reference sequence). In DNA, the CDR3 is TGCGCCAGCAGTGACAGGACAGGGTCCTACGAGCAGTACTTC. Translated: CASSDRTGSYEQYF.

The rearrangement links TRBV6-5 to TRBJ1-5; 9 bases align to TRBD1. The germline V gene encodes CDR1 MNHEY and CDR2 SVGAGI. V shed 6 bases and J 4 bases; nucleotides not matched to a gene: 7. The CDR3 has 15 residues. The CDR3 protein is CASSPAGTGNQPQHF. CDR3 DNA: TGTGCCAGCAGCCCCGCCGGGACAGGGAATCAGCCCCAGCATTTT.

This sequence joins TRBV3-1 (or the pseudogene TRBV3-2) and TRBJ2-1, with TRBD1 matching 8 bases. After removal of 4 bases from V and 4 bases from J, the junction contained 6 bases not matched to a gene. Germline values: CDR1 LGHDT, CDR2 YNNKEL (reference sequence). This CDR3 is built from 15 residues. CDR3 in amino acids: CASSRTGTNYNEQFF. CDR3 nucleotide sequence: TGTGCCAGCAGCCGGACAGGGACCAATTACAATGAGCAGTTCTTC.

This clone occurred once. The chain is built from TRBV7-9 and TRBJ1-2; 7 bases line up with TRBD1. The CDR3 runs to 13 residues. Germline CDR1 SEHNR, CDR2 FQNEAQ (reference sequence). The V gene end was trimmed by 3 bases and the J gene end by 8 bases; junction bases not matched to a gene: 6. CDR3 protein: CASSFRQGRGYTF. In nucleotides, the CDR3 is TGTGCCAGCAGCTTCCGACAGGGACGAGGCTACACCTTC.

The gene calls are TRBV6-4 and TRBJ2-7; D is perhaps TRBD1 or TRBD2 (5 bases each). Germline lookup yields CDR1 MRHNA and CDR2 SNTAGT. The CDR3 runs 17 residues. V was clipped by 3 bases and J by 0 bases, with 18 bases between them. The CDR3 loop reads CASSELPPGRPSYEQYF. Here the CDR3 DNA reads TGTGCCAGCAGTGAACTCCCCCCGGGACGGCCCTCCTACGAGCAGTACTTC.

V gene TRBV2 combines with J gene TRBJ1-2; D gene uncertain. Trimming left V 6 bases short and J 3 bases short, with 14 bases between. This CDR3 region has 14 residues. The germline V gene encodes CDR1 SNHLY and CDR2 FYNNEI. CDR3 loop: CASRRSDGYYGYTF. The CDR3 DNA reads as TGTGCCAGCAGACGGAGTGACGGCTACTATGGCTACACCTTC.

This rearrangement joins TRBV30 to TRBJ2-1, with D tentatively TRBD2 (5 bases). V was cut by 0 bases and J by 1 base, with 10 bases left in between. Germline CDR1 is GTSNPN and CDR2 is SVGIG (reference sequence). The CDR3 runs to 15 residues. The DNA for the CDR3 is TGTGCCTGGAGTGTAGGACTTTCATCCTACAATGAGCAGTTCTTC. It specifies CAWSVGLSSYNEQFF.